Listed below are T cell receptor beta chains from one sample, sequenced in a study of T cells in Graves' hyperthyroidism and ophthalmopathy. TCRdb fed the multiplex PCR reads into MiXCR, producing one record per CDR3 protein. The data hold nearly 600,000 distinct CDR3 sequences, with 12% to 15% observed a single time. The specimen sequenced was blood. These receptor sequences come from a woman between 18 and 30 years old with Graves' ophthalmopathy. Both conserved end residues are part of each CDR3. Each record gives: CDR3 length, J gene, clone size, V gene, D gene, CDR3 protein, CDR3 DNA. The D gene is left open where the match is weak. The size of a clone is reported for some rows only, either as once, few or many, or as a class for expanded clones.

length: 13; J: TRBJ1-2; size: many; V: TRBV30; D: TRBD1; CDR3: CAWRGQVLYGYTF; DNA: TGTGCCTGGAGGGGACAGGTTCTTTATGGCTACACCTTC
length: 14; J: TRBJ1-1; size: many; V: TRBV7-9; D: NA; CDR3: CASSLVGRGTEAFF; DNA: TGTGCCAGCAGCTTAGTTGGCAGGGGCACTGAAGCTTTCTTT
length: 14; J: TRBJ1-5; size: few; V: TRBV10-3; D: NA; CDR3: CAIRDSESNQPQHF; DNA: TGTGCCATCAGGGACAGCGAGAGCAATCAGCCCCAGCATTTT
length: 14; J: TRBJ2-7; size: many; V: TRBV7-2; D: TRBD2; CDR3: CASTRTSGSYEQYF; DNA: TGTGCCAGCACCCGGACTAGCGGCTCCTACGAGCAGTACTTC
length: 15; J: TRBJ2-7; size: NA; V: TRBV9; D: NA; CDR3: CASSGGLTSNYEQYF; DNA: TGTGCCAGCTCTGGTGGGCTTACTTCCAACTACGAGCAGTACTTC
length: 18; J: TRBJ2-2; size: NA; V: TRBV4-2; D: TRBD2; CDR3: CASSLVLAGRQLPGELFF; DNA: TGTGCCAGCAGCTTAGTCCTAGCGGGCCGCCAGCTACCCGGGGAGCTGTTTTTT
length: 17; J: TRBJ2-1; size: NA; V: TRBV15; D: TRBD2; CDR3: CATSRDLGLGRSGEQFF; DNA: TGTGCCACCAGCAGAGATCTAGGACTAGGGAGGAGTGGTGAGCAGTTCTTC
length: 15; J: TRBJ2-1; size: NA; V: TRBV20-1; D: TRBD2; CDR3: CSARAGLAGYNEQFF; DNA: TGCAGTGCTAGAGCGGGACTAGCGGGGTACAATGAGCAGTTCTTC
length: 16; J: TRBJ2-5; size: NA; V: TRBV24-1; D: TRBD1; CDR3: CATSDRLGQGQETQYF; DNA: TGTGCCACCAGTGACCGACTCGGACAGGGGCAAGAGACCCAGTACTTC
length: 18; J: TRBJ2-2; size: many; V: TRBV5-1; D: TRBD1; CDR3: CASSLPLGQGVNTGELFF; DNA: TGCGCCAGCAGCTTGCCCCTCGGACAGGGGGTTAACACCGGGGAGCTGTTTTTT
length: 15; J: TRBJ1-6; size: NA; V: TRBV4-1; D: TRBD1; CDR3: CASSQNRDRASPLHF; DNA: TGCGCCAGCAGCCAGAATCGGGACAGGGCTTCACCCCTCCACTTT
length: 12; J: TRBJ1-3; size: many; V: TRBV28; D: NA; CDR3: CASRSSGYTIYF; DNA: TGTGCCAGCAGATCCTCCGGATACACCATATATTTT
length: 15; J: TRBJ2-1; size: many; V: TRBV9; D: NA; CDR3: CASSVEVASYNEQFF; DNA: TGTGCCAGCAGCGTAGAAGTCGCATCATACAATGAGCAGTTCTTC
length: 14; J: TRBJ2-5; size: many; V: TRBV13; D: TRBD1; CDR3: CASSSSGQERAQYF; DNA: TGTGCCAGCAGCTCATCTGGACAGGAGAGGGCCCAGTACTTC
length: 13; J: TRBJ1-6; size: NA; V: TRBV27; D: NA; CDR3: CASSLSPGSPLHF; DNA: TGTGCCAGCAGTTTATCGCCGGGTTCACCCCTCCACTTT
length: 16; J: TRBJ2-3; size: few; V: TRBV4-1; D: TRBD2; CDR3: CASSQGGGGRSDTQYF; DNA: TGCGCCAGCAGCCAAGGGGGGGGCGGGAGGTCAGATACGCAGTATTTT
length: 14; J: TRBJ1-1; size: many; V: TRBV11-3; D: TRBD1; CDR3: CASSTGQGNTEAFF; DNA: TGTGCCAGCAGCACTGGACAGGGGAACACTGAAGCTTTCTTT
length: 17; J: TRBJ2-1; size: many; V: TRBV6-2/TRBV6-3; D: TRBD1; CDR3: CASSYHPGDRGYNEQFF; DNA: TGTGCCAGCAGTTACCACCCCGGGGACAGGGGTTACAATGAGCAGTTCTTC
length: 14; J: TRBJ2-1; size: NA; V: TRBV19; D: NA; CDR3: CASSIDLIGGEQFF; DNA: TGTGCCAGTAGTATAGATCTGATCGGAGGTGAGCAGTTCTTC
length: 20; J: TRBJ2-1; size: many; V: TRBV12-3/TRBV12-4; D: TRBD2; CDR3: CASSFLWTSGPGGAYNEQFF; DNA: TGTGCCAGCAGTTTTTTGTGGACTAGCGGACCCGGAGGAGCCTACAATGAGCAGTTCTTC
length: 13; J: TRBJ2-3; size: few; V: TRBV19; D: NA; CDR3: CASSIDRDGTQYF; DNA: TGTGCCAGTAGTATAGATCGAGATGGTACGCAGTATTTT
length: 14; J: TRBJ1-3; size: many; V: TRBV6-2/TRBV6-3; D: NA; CDR3: CASSYLDERNTIYF; DNA: TGTGCCAGCAGTTACCTCGACGAGCGAAACACCATATATTTT
length: 15; J: TRBJ2-7; size: many; V: TRBV20-1; D: TRBD2; CDR3: CSARDFVAGFYEQYF; DNA: TGCAGTGCTAGAGATTTCGTAGCGGGGTTCTACGAGCAGTACTTC
length: 15; J: TRBJ2-7; size: many; V: TRBV7-9; D: NA; CDR3: CASSLVWGGIYEQYF; DNA: TGTGCCAGCAGCTTAGTCTGGGGCGGAATCTACGAGCAGTACTTC
length: 14; J: TRBJ2-7; size: NA; V: TRBV5-4; D: NA; CDR3: CASSLGDIPYEQYF; DNA: TGTGCCAGCAGCTTGGGAGATATTCCCTACGAGCAGTACTTC
length: 15; J: TRBJ1-5; size: few; V: TRBV7-9; D: NA; CDR3: CASSSLWSPNQPQHF; DNA: TGTGCCAGCAGCTCCCTGTGGTCCCCCAATCAGCCCCAGCATTTT
length: 15; J: TRBJ2-5; size: many; V: TRBV7-2; D: TRBD2; CDR3: CASSLGLAGWETQYF; DNA: TGTGCCAGCAGCTTAGGGTTAGCGGGATGGGAGACCCAGTACTTC
length: 14; J: TRBJ1-2; size: many; V: TRBV7-9; D: NA; CDR3: CASSLPSANYGYTF; DNA: TGTGCCAGCAGCTTGCCTAGCGCCAACTATGGCTACACCTTC
length: 13; J: TRBJ1-2; size: many; V: TRBV14; D: NA; CDR3: CASSQGRLFGYTF; DNA: TGTGCCAGCAGCCAAGGGCGCCTCTTTGGCTACACCTTC
length: 14; J: TRBJ1-1; size: many; V: TRBV24-1; D: NA; CDR3: CATSERGANTEAFF; DNA: TGTGCCACCAGTGAACGGGGGGCGAACACTGAAGCTTTCTTT
length: 13; J: TRBJ2-7; size: NA; V: TRBV19; D: NA; CDR3: CASSIERADEQYF; DNA: TGTGCCAGTAGTATAGAAAGGGCCGACGAGCAGTACTTC
length: 13; J: TRBJ2-7; size: NA; V: TRBV7-9; D: NA; CDR3: CASRSDPSYEQYF; DNA: TGTGCCAGCAGATCCGACCCGAGCTACGAGCAGTACTTC
length: 15; J: TRBJ2-1; size: few; V: TRBV19; D: NA; CDR3: CASSSRQTSYNEQFF; DNA: TGTGCCAGTAGTAGTAGGCAGACCTCCTACAATGAGCAGTTCTTC
length: 14; J: TRBJ1-1; size: many; V: TRBV28; D: NA; CDR3: CASNPRGLNTEAFF; DNA: TGTGCCAGCAACCCCAGGGGTTTGAACACTGAAGCTTTCTTT
length: 16; J: TRBJ1-3; size: few; V: TRBV5-6; D: NA; CDR3: CASSLPGALSGNTIYF; DNA: TGTGCCAGCAGCTTGCCGGGGGCACTCTCTGGAAACACCATATATTTT
length: 15; J: TRBJ2-5; size: few; V: TRBV7-3; D: NA; CDR3: CASSQGGRSAETQYF; DNA: TGTGCCAGCAGCCAGGGGGGGAGATCCGCTGAGACCCAGTACTTC
length: 15; J: TRBJ2-2; size: NA; V: TRBV4-1; D: NA; CDR3: CASSQGASDTGELFF; DNA: TGCGCCAGCAGCCAAGGGGCTAGCGACACCGGGGAGCTGTTTTTT
length: 16; J: TRBJ2-5; size: NA; V: TRBV11-1; D: TRBD2; CDR3: CASSLGGLADQETQYF; DNA: TGTGCCAGCAGCTTAGGGGGACTAGCGGACCAAGAGACCCAGTACTTC
length: 15; J: TRBJ1-1; size: many; V: TRBV28; D: NA; CDR3: CASSLGNRQNTEAFF; DNA: TGTGCCAGCAGTTTGGGGAACAGACAGAACACTGAAGCTTTCTTT
length: 14; J: TRBJ1-1; size: many; V: TRBV5-1; D: NA; CDR3: CATRTEPMNTEAFF; DNA: TGCGCCACGAGGACCGAGCCTATGAACACTGAAGCTTTCTTT
length: 14; J: TRBJ1-5; size: few; V: TRBV7-9; D: NA; CDR3: CASSPDRSDQPQHF; DNA: TGTGCCAGCAGCCCCGACAGGAGCGATCAGCCCCAGCATTTT
length: 17; J: TRBJ1-1; size: NA; V: TRBV11-3; D: NA; CDR3: CASSLESWEGLNTEAFF; DNA: TGTGCCAGCAGCTTAGAGTCTTGGGAGGGCTTGAACACTGAAGCTTTCTTT
length: 14; J: TRBJ2-5; size: many; V: TRBV6-5; D: NA; CDR3: CASSYSDLKETQYF; DNA: TGTGCCAGCAGTTACTCGGACCTAAAAGAGACCCAGTACTTC
length: 11; J: TRBJ1-4; size: many; V: TRBV30; D: NA; CDR3: CAWETNEKLFF; DNA: TGTGCCTGGGAAACTAATGAAAAACTGTTTTTT
length: 17; J: TRBJ2-1; size: NA; V: TRBV7-3; D: TRBD2; CDR3: CASSSRPSGSLHNEQFF; DNA: TGTGCCAGCAGCTCCCGCCCTAGCGGGTCACTCCACAATGAGCAGTTCTTC
length: 10; J: TRBJ1-1; size: many; V: TRBV18; D: NA; CDR3: CASSESQAFF; DNA: TGTGCCAGCTCAGAGTCCCAAGCTTTCTTT
length: 15; J: TRBJ1-4; size: many; V: TRBV18; D: NA; CDR3: CASSPPGGANEKLFF; DNA: TGTGCCAGCTCACCACCGGGAGGTGCTAATGAAAAACTGTTTTTT
length: 16; J: TRBJ1-2; size: NA; V: TRBV5-8; D: NA; CDR3: CASSFPGTGADYGYTF; DNA: TGTGCCAGCAGCTTCCCTGGAACGGGGGCCGACTATGGCTACACCTTC
length: 17; J: TRBJ2-5; size: many; V: TRBV7-8; D: NA; CDR3: CASSLRPGINIQETQYF; DNA: TGTGCCAGCAGCTTACGTCCAGGGATAAACATACAAGAGACCCAGTACTTC
length: 14; J: TRBJ1-1; size: many; V: TRBV3-1; D: NA; CDR3: CASSHQGKISEAFF; DNA: TGTGCCAGCAGCCACCAGGGCAAGATCAGTGAAGCTTTCTTT
length: 14; J: TRBJ1-2; size: NA; V: TRBV6-1; D: TRBD1; CDR3: CASSWGRGQEGYTF; DNA: TGTGCCAGCAGCTGGGGCAGGGGGCAGGAAGGCTACACCTTC
length: 20; J: TRBJ2-4; size: NA; V: TRBV18; D: NA; CDR3: CASSPPVSGASGLAKNIQYF; DNA: TGTGCCAGCTCACCACCGGTGTCAGGGGCTAGCGGATTAGCCAAAAACATTCAGTACTTC
length: 21; J: TRBJ2-3; size: many; V: TRBV6-2/TRBV6-3; D: TRBD2; CDR3: CASSYPQRTSGSYGSTDTQYF; DNA: TGTGCCAGCAGTTACCCGCAGAGGACTAGCGGGAGTTATGGAAGCACAGATACGCAGTATTTT
length: 13; J: TRBJ1-5; size: many; V: TRBV2; D: NA; CDR3: CASSQGGGQPQHF; DNA: TGTGCCAGCAGTCAAGGGGGAGGTCAGCCCCAGCATTTT
length: 15; J: TRBJ2-2; size: many; V: TRBV2; D: TRBD1; CDR3: CASSDQGARNGELFF; DNA: TGTGCCAGCAGTGATCAGGGGGCGCGGAACGGGGAGCTGTTTTTT
length: 14; J: TRBJ2-1; size: many; V: TRBV11-2; D: NA; CDR3: CASSFYSGGNEQFF; DNA: TGTGCCAGCAGCTTTTATTCAGGGGGGAATGAGCAGTTCTTC
length: 15; J: TRBJ2-1; size: NA; V: TRBV19; D: TRBD2; CDR3: CASSIPLAATQEQFF; DNA: TGTGCCAGTAGTATCCCACTAGCGGCCACCCAGGAGCAGTTCTTC